A single sample gave rise to the 20 T cell receptor beta chains below, sequenced in a study of blood T cell repertoires in COVID-19. Measured with immunoSEQ multiplex PCR; TCRdb has only the in-frame clones, and not every one. The sample includes 25,000 to 35,000 clones, 81% of them seen just once. The specimen sequenced was peripheral blood. These receptors originate from a woman between 55 and 75 years old with acute or convalescent COVID-19.

J is TRBJ2-5 and V is TRBV5-1; tentative D call: TRBD2 (5 bases). From germline, CDR1 is SGHRS and CDR2 YFSETQ. V was shortened by 4 bases and J by 5 bases, with 15 bases between the two germline ends. The CDR3 is 14 amino acids. CDR3 residues: CASSKMGREETQYF. In nucleotides, the CDR3 is TGCGCCAGCAGCAAGATGGGTAGGGAGGAGACCCAGTACTTC.

The sample holds a few counts of this clone. The chain uses TRBV7-9 and TRBJ1-2, with a tentative D call TRBD1 (6 bases). V was shortened by 1 base and J by 2 bases, with 14 bases between the two germline ends. Germline CDR1 reads SEHNR; CDR2 reads FQNEAQ (reference sequence). The CDR3 length is 16 residues. CDR3 protein: CASSLGQADLNYGYTF. As DNA, the CDR3 is TGTGCCAGCAGCTTAGGACAGGCAGATCTAAACTATGGCTACACCTTC.

In nucleotides, the CDR3 is TGTGCCAGCAGCGTAGGGGCGGGCGGGGGGAGCTCCTACAATGAGCAGTTCTTC. Translating it yields CASSVGAGGGSSYNEQFF. The chain uses TRBV9 and TRBJ2-1; 8 bases agree with TRBD2. Germline values: CDR1 SGDLS, CDR2 YYNGEE. V lost 0 bases to trimming and J lost 0 bases; unmatched junction nucleotides: 8. This CDR3 spans 18 amino acids.

About this clone: The junction departs from germline at one end; a sequencing error may be responsible. The V gene is TRBV6-5, the J gene TRBJ2-7; D possibly corresponds to TRBD2 (6 bases). This CDR3 comprises 15 residues. Looked up from germline, CDR1 is MNHEY and CDR2 is SVGAGI. The CDR3 DNA is TGTGCCAGCAGTTTAGGAAAGTCGGGACTTTTTACCCGGCACTTC. It specifies CASSLGKSGLFTRHF.

In the case of this clone: Other DNA variants within this sample encode the same CDR3. The chain joins TRBV28 to TRBJ2-7, with 8 bases aligning to TRBD1. The CDR3 runs 15 residues. The germline V gene has CDR1 MDHEN and CDR2 SYDVKM. V shed 4 bases, J shed 4 bases, and the junction held 9 bases outside the gene matches. The CDR3 nucleotides read TGTGCCAGCAGTTCCTCAGGGGGCGGGTCATACGAGCAGTACTTC. It codes for CASSSSGGGSYEQYF. The entire variable domain, with the rest obtained from reference TRBV28 and TRBJ2-7, is as follows: DVKVTQSSRYLVKRTGEKVFLECVQDMDHENMFWYRQDPGLGLRLIYFSYDVKMKEKGDIPEGYSVSREKKERFSLILESASTNQTSMYLCASSSSGGGSYEQYFGPGTRLTVT.

V gene TRBV10-2 combines with J gene TRBJ1-6, with D unclear. V lost 4 bases to trimming and J lost 13 bases, with 11 bases between them. Germline CDR1 and CDR2: WSHSY and SAAADI. This CDR3 region has 12 residues. CDR3 bases: TGCGCCAGCAGTGCGGGAACGTCCCCCCTCCACTTT. Its translation: CASSAGTSPLHF.

Here the CDR3 reads CASSSQADNEQFF. CDR3 in DNA: TGTGCCAGCAGTTCCCAGGCTGACAATGAGCAGTTCTTC. The rearrangement uses TRBV12-3 or TRBV12-4 and TRBJ2-1, with D unresolved. Trimming cost V 4 bases and J 5 bases, with 9 bases left between them. The CDR3 contains 13 residues.

This clone has more than one count but fewer than ten. The chain uses TRBV7-3 and TRBJ2-3, with 12 bases lining up with TRBD2. Germline CDR1 reads SGHTA; CDR2 reads FQGTGA. J gave up 5 bases and V 5 bases, and 5 bases lay outside the gene matches. This CDR3 has 15 residues. CDR3: CASSLLAGGKDTQYF. The CDR3 DNA is TGTGCCAGCAGCCTACTAGCGGGGGGTAAAGATACGCAGTATTTT.

V is TRBV19 and J is TRBJ2-1; TRBD2 aligns across 13 bases. The CDR3 has 16 residues. V was pared by 6 bases and J by 7 bases, with 9 bases of the junction left unmatched. Germline lookup yields CDR1 LNHDA and CDR2 SQIVND (reference sequence). The CDR3 bases are TGTGCCAGTAGGACAATACTAGCGGGGGGGCTGAATGAGCAGTTCTTC. Translated, it gives CASRTILAGGLNEQFF.

This sequence joins TRBV5-5 and TRBJ1-1; D call uncertain. The CDR3 totals 15 residues. Trimming took 0 bases from V and 3 from J, leaving 12 bases between them. Germline assignment: CDR1 SGHKS and CDR2 YYEKEE (reference sequence). This CDR3 is CASSLAELLHTEAFF. The CDR3 nucleotides are TGTGCCAGCAGCTTGGCCGAGCTACTCCACACTGAAGCTTTCTTT.

This clone was found once. The V gene is TRBV7-3, the J gene TRBJ2-3; D possibly corresponds to TRBD1 (6 bases). Per germline, CDR1 SGHTA and CDR2 FQGTGA. This CDR3 comprises 15 residues. Trimming removed 5 bases at V and 1 base at J, with 13 bases between. The CDR3 protein is CASSKGQAGTDTQYF. CDR3 DNA: TGTGCCAGCAGCAAGGGACAAGCTGGCACAGATACGCAGTATTTT.

The chain recombines TRBV6-6 with TRBJ2-1; D gene uncertain. Looked up from germline, CDR1 is MNHNY and CDR2 is SVGAGI (reference sequence). Trimming cost V 5 bases and J 4 bases, with 18 bases left between them. CDR3 length equals 16 residues. In nucleotides, the CDR3 is TGTGCCAGCAGTCCCAGCTTCGGCAGCGTTTACAATGAGCAGTTCTTC. It is translated as CASSPSFGSVYNEQFF.

The V call is TRBV4-1, the J call TRBJ1-1; 7 positions match TRBD1. The germline V gene has CDR1 MGHRA and CDR2 YSYEKL. CDR3 length: 15 residues. Unmatched junction bases numbered 6, after V lost 0 bases and J lost 5 bases. The DNA of the CDR3 is TGCGCCAGCAGCCAAGATGGAGGGGGCGGAACTGAAGCTTTCTTT. Its translation is CASSQDGGGGTEAFF.

This clone was detected only once. This sequence joins TRBV24-1 and TRBJ2-3, with D possibly TRBD2 on 6 matching bases. The CDR3 spans 15 residues. V lost 4 bases and J lost 5, with 15 bases in between. CDR1 is KGHDR, CDR2 SFDVKD, per germline. CDR3 residues: CATSDASDYGDTQYF. The CDR3 DNA reads TGTGCCACCAGTGACGCTAGCGATTATGGAGATACGCAGTATTTT.

V gene TRBV27 combines with J gene TRBJ1-1, with 7 bases fitting TRBD1. This CDR3 is 15 amino acids long. CDR1 is MNHEY and CDR2 is SMNVEV in the germline V gene (reference sequence). J was trimmed by 0 bases and V by 6 bases; bases with no gene match: 7. The CDR3 DNA sequence: TGTGCCAGCAGCAAGACAGGGTCTATGAACACTGAAGCTTTCTTT. Amino acid sequence: CASSKTGSMNTEAFF.

The gene calls are TRBV19 and TRBJ1-5; possibly TRBD1 for D (5 bases). Germline loops: CDR1 LNHDA, CDR2 SQIVND (reference sequence). Trimming pared 3 bases from V and 4 bases from J, leaving 19 bases between. The CDR3 covers 17 residues. The CDR3, as DNA: TGTGCCAGTAGTATCCCAACCCCGGGGGGTATTAATCAGCCCCAGCATTTT. This gives the protein CASSIPTPGGINQPQHF.

The chain recombines TRBV25-1 with TRBJ2-3; perhaps TRBD2 as D (6 bases). Germline CDR1 is MGHDK and CDR2 is SYGVNS. The CDR3 is made up of 14 amino acids. Between the trimmed V and J ends, which lost 6 bases and 0 bases, there was a span of 10 bases. CDR3 sequence reads: CASRRAGSTDTQYF. CDR3 nucleotides: TGTGCCAGCAGACGAGCGGGCAGCACAGATACGCAGTATTTT. The full variable domain, completed using reference TRBV25-1 and TRBJ2-3, is EADIYQTPRYLVIGTGKKITLECSQTMGHDKMYWYQQDPGMELHLIHYSYGVNSTEKGDLSSESTVSRIRTEHFPLTLESARPSHTSQYLCASRRAGSTDTQYFGPGTRLTVL.

The chain has TRBV12-3 or TRBV12-4 and TRBJ1-2; 8 positions agree with TRBD1. The CDR3 spans 12 residues. The J segment lost 8 bases and the V segment lost 6 bases, leaving 5 bases of the junction unmatched. Here the CDR3 DNA reads TGTGCCAGCAGCGGACAGGGCAGAGGCTACACCTTC. Amino acids: CASSGQGRGYTF.

This chain connects TRBV19 to TRBJ1-2; 7 bases line up with TRBD1. The CDR3 length is 14 residues. The germline gives CDR1 LNHDA, CDR2 SQIVND (reference sequence). Unmatched junction bases numbered 4, after V lost 5 bases and J lost 1 base. CDR3 in amino acids: CASSRGQVNYGYTF. The CDR3 region has the DNA TGTGCCAGTAGTCGCGGACAGGTTAACTATGGCTACACCTTC.

J is TRBJ2-3 and V is TRBV19; weak D call: TRBD1 (6 bases). The CDR3 covers 14 residues. Between the trimmed V and J ends, which lost 6 bases and 5 bases, there was a span of 15 bases. Germline-derived CDR1 and CDR2 are LNHDA and SQIVND (reference sequence). CDR3 sequence (DNA): TGTGCCAGTAGCCGGGCTCAAGGGGGAGATACGCAGTATTTT. Encoded protein: CASSRAQGGDTQYF.